A selection of T cell receptor beta chains follows, all from one sample in a study of blood T cell repertoires in COVID-19. Only in-frame clones appear in the TCRdb table, and some are missing; sequencing was by immunoSEQ multiplex PCR. The repertoire consists of roughly 230,000 clones, with 85% to 90% occurring once and the leading ten covering approximately 4.3%. Input material: PBMCs or T cells enriched from blood (not recorded which). Every receptor here comes from a woman aged 30 to 39 with acute COVID-19. CDR3s include the opening cysteine and the closing phenylalanine or tryptophan. Each record gives: D gene, J gene, clone size, V gene, CDR3 DNA, CDR3 protein. D genes are given only for firm matches. Where a row states a size, it is once, few, many or the class of an expanded clone; other rows omit it.

>-|TRBJ1-2|-|TRBV18
TGTGCCAGCTCCTCCGAGGTGCCCTATGGCTACACCTTC
CASSSEVPYGYTF
>TRBD2|TRBJ2-2|-|TRBV28
TGTGCCAGCAGTTTTAGCCTAGCGGGGACCGGGGAGCTGTTTTTT
CASSFSLAGTGELFF
>TRBD1|TRBJ1-5|-|TRBV2
TGTGCCAGCAGTGACAGGGGGTCGGGTCAGCCCCAGCATTTT
CASSDRGSGQPQHF
>TRBD1|TRBJ1-6|-|TRBV5-1
TGCGCCAGCAGCGCCTCCGGGACAGGGGGCGTCGGGTATAATTCACCCCTCCACTTT
CASSASGTGGVGYNSPLHF
>-|TRBJ1-2|-|TRBV18
TGTGCCAGCTCACCGGAACAGGTGCACTATGGCTACACCTTC
CASSPEQVHYGYTF
>TRBD2|TRBJ2-1|-|TRBV5-6
TGTGCCAGCAGCTTGGGATTAGGGTTTAGCGGGGGCTCCTACAATGAGCAGTTCTTC
CASSLGLGFSGGSYNEQFF
>-|TRBJ1-2|-|TRBV11-2
TGTGCCAGCAGCTTAAGCGGGGGGGGAGGCTACACCTTC
CASSLSGGGGYTF
>TRBD1|TRBJ2-7|-|TRBV6-5
TGTGCCAGCAGCCTGGGACAGGCAGTCTCCTACGAGCAGTACTTC
CASSLGQAVSYEQYF
>-|TRBJ1-4|-|TRBV3-1/TRBV3-2
TGTGCCAGCAGCTTTCCCCCAGGGTCAACTAATGAAAAACTGTTTTTT
CASSFPPGSTNEKLFF
>-|TRBJ1-4|-|TRBV7-6
TGTGCCAGCAGCTTAGACGTTGCCGGGGATGAAAAACTGTTTTTT
CASSLDVAGDEKLFF
>-|TRBJ2-2|-|TRBV6-4
TGTGCCAGCAGTGAGTTTCCGGGGGCCGGGGAGCTGTTTTTT
CASSEFPGAGELFF
>-|TRBJ1-1|-|TRBV7-8
TGTGCCAGCAGCTTAGTCCTCAGGGTGGAAGCTTTCTTT
CASSLVLRVEAFF
>TRBD1|TRBJ1-1|-|TRBV7-2
TGTGCCAGCAGCCCGCGGACAGGGGGTGAGGCTGAAGCTTTCTTT
CASSPRTGGEAEAFF
>-|TRBJ2-1|once|TRBV6-5
TGTGCCAGCAAAGGGGGGGACAATGAGCAGTTCTTC
CASKGGDNEQFF
>TRBD1|TRBJ1-3|-|TRBV19
TGTGCCAGTACCCCGAGACGAGGACAGGCTGGAAACACCATATATTTT
CASTPRRGQAGNTIYF
>-|TRBJ2-1|once|TRBV4-1
TGCGCCAGCAGCCACTCAGGTGAGCAGTTCTTC
CASSHSGEQFF
>-|TRBJ1-2|-|TRBV6-4
TGTGCCAGCAGTGCGAGCCACGGGGTTGACTTTGGCTACACCTTC
CASSASHGVDFGYTF
>-|TRBJ2-3|-|TRBV5-5
TGTGCCAGCAGCTTAACCAGGGCTAGCACAGATACGCAGTATTTT
CASSLTRASTDTQYF